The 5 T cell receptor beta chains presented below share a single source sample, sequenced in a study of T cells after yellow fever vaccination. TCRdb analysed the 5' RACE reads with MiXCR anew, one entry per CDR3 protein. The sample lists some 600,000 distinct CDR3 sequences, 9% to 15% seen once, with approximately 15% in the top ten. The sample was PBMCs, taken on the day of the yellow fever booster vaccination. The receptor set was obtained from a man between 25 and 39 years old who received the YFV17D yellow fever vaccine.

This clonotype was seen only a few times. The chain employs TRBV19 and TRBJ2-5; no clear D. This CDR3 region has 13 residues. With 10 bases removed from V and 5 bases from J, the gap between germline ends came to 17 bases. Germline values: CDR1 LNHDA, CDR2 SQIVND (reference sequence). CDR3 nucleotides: TGTGCCACTCGCCAGGCCTCTGGGGAGACCCAGTACTTC. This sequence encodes CATRQASGETQYF.

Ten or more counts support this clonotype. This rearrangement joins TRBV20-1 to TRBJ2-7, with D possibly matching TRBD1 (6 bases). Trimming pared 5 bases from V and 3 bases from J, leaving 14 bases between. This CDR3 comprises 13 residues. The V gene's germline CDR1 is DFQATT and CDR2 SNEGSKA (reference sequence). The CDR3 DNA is TGCAGTGCTCGCCGGACAGCTGACTACGAGCAGTACTTC. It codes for CSARRTADYEQYF.

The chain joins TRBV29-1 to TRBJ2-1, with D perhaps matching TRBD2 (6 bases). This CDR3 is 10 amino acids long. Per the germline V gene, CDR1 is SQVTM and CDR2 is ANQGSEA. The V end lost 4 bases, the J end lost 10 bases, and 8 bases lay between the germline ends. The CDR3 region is CSVAREEQFF. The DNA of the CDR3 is TGCAGCGTTGCGCGGGAAGAGCAGTTCTTC.

The CDR3 nucleotides read TGTGCCAGCTCACCACGAGGGGTCGCGGCAGTTATCGGGGAGCTGTTTTTT. As protein: CASSPRGVAAVIGELFF. The chain carries TRBV18 and TRBJ2-2, with D perhaps matching TRBD1 or TRBD2 (5 bases each). Trimming took 1 base from V and 7 from J, leaving 19 bases between them. Germline CDR1 KGHSH, CDR2 LQKENI. CDR3 length: 17 residues.

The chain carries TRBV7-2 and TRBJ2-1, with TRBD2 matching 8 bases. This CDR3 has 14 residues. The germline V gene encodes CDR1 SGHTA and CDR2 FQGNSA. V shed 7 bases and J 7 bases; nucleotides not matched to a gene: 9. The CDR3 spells CASTRLALGNEQFF. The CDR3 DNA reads TGTGCCAGCACCAGACTAGCGCTGGGGAATGAGCAGTTCTTC.